This T cell receptor beta chain originates from a study of CD8+CD57+ T cells in acquired aplastic anemia (dated by TCRdb to the late 2010s). Regarding the complete study: DNA extracted from sorted CD4+ and CD8+ cells had a mean of about 3 ug, with a range of about 0.19 to 27.4 ug. CD8+CD57+ expansion was defined as frequency above the mean frequency observed in healthy subjects.

Study-wide conclusions, independent of this receptor: Approximately 31 CD8+ CDR3 sequences were found in both patients and controls but appeared to be highly expressed in patients and within the immunodominant clones of the patients. Between patients and healthy controls, no significant difference in CD8+ Simpson's diversity was found (P=0.060).

The CDR3, from cysteine to phenylalanine, totals 15 residues. Kept here is only the CDR3 DNA, which spans 45 bases and is read in frame from base 1. Trimming costs V 0 bases and J 3 bases, and their ends lie 11 bases apart. The CDR1 and CDR2 encoded by the germline V gene are MNHEY and SVGAGI. A remark on this clonotype: Which antigen it targets is not known. No qualities accompany the bases; no much larger clone lies one base away.

Profiling of TCR beta VDJ combinations and CDR3 sequences used genomic DNA as the template. TCR repertoire sequencing was run on an Illumina HiSeq 2000. In the authors' own workflow: Repertoires were assessed using TRBV/TRBJ rearrangement plots, CDR3 size and DJ length profiles, and Simpson's diversity index. Whichever DNA sequence was most abundant in the deep sequencing data was defined as the immunodominant clone. CDR3 amino acid sequences were checked for sharing between subjects and were compared against published repertoires and the VDJdb database. TCRdb passed the public sequencing reads through fastp at Q25 and MiXCR, retaining productive beta sequences. Rows with one shared CDR3 protein collapse into an entry with the most common genes and DNA. TCRdb's processing, not the authors', yielded these V and J calls. The sample yields tens of thousands of distinct CDR3 sequences; under 80% were counted once. 45% to 65% of the sample is taken by the ten largest.

Flow cytometry had shown CD8+CD57+ cell expansion in the patients selected for sequencing. All patients had severe acquired aplastic anemia diagnosed by International Study of Aplastic Anemia and Agranulocytosis and Camitta criteria. No patient had received any therapy when blood was sampled. In the study, sorted CD4+ and CD8+ blood T cells from patients with severe aplastic anemia and from healthy subjects underwent deep sequencing of TCR repertoires. Patients were enrolled in the USA under clinicaltrials.gov protocols 00001620, 01623167, 00001397, 00071045, 00081523 and 00961064. Ficoll-Paque density gradient centrifugation was used to isolate peripheral blood mononuclear cells. Before DNA was extracted, CD4+ and CD8+ T cells were sorted using either FACS or magnetic beads.

This TCR was recovered from a human donor with aplastic anemia. The chain joins TRBV6-5 to TRBJ1-1, with the D gene call left open. Sequenced material: sorted CD4+, CD8+, or CD8+CD57+ T cells (not recorded which) from PBMCs. The CDR3 protein sequence reads: CASSYSMGSDTEAFF. The bases are TGTGCCAGCAGTTACTCGATGGGCAGTGACACTGAAGCTTTCTTT.